This T cell receptor (beta chain) was recorded in a study of T cell responses to AZD1222 COVID-19 vaccine. General study results and limits: The breadth and depth of Spike-specific TCRs increased once two AZD1222 doses had been given. Only after the peak T cell response were repertoires sampled. White British people made up most donors, females outnumbered males, and clonal diversity was possibly underestimated.

The assay was immunoSEQ multiplex PCR, and TCRdb's table has in-frame clones only and misses some. The repertoire consists of more than 90,000 clones, with roughly 84% occurring once and the leading ten covering roughly 15%. There are 14 residues in the CDR3. Germline CDR1 reads SQVTM; CDR2 reads ANQGSEA. V was pared by 2 bases and J by 5 bases, with 6 bases of the junction left unmatched. Remarks on this clone: The antigen is unknown.

Sequenced material: peripheral blood, taken 28 days after the second AZD1222 dose. The rearrangement joins TRBV29-1 to TRBJ2-1, with 7 positions matching TRBD2. The receptor was isolated from an adult who received the AZD1222 COVID-19 vaccine. The CDR3 DNA sequence: TGCAGCGTTGAACAGAGCGGGACTAACAATGAGCAGTTCTTC. Translation gives CSVEQSGTNNEQFF.